A selection of T cell receptor beta chains follows, all from one sample in a study. TCRdb recomputed calls from the 5' RACE reads with MiXCR, one row per CDR3 protein. The table records over 50,000 distinct CDR3 sequences, around 25% of them present only once. The source material was tumor-infiltrating naive CD4+ T cells sorted from the breast tumor. The receptors derive from a female donor with breast cancer. CDR3s include the opening cysteine and the closing phenylalanine or tryptophan. Fields, in order: CDR3 DNA, CDR3 protein, D gene, V gene, J gene, clone size. A D gene is named only where the DNA matches it firmly. A row's size may be missing; if present it is once, few, many or a size class.

TGTGCCAGCACCCCCCGGCCTAGAGAAGGGGATACGCAGTATTTT,CASTPRPREGDTQYF,.,TRBV6-5,TRBJ2-3,.
TGTGCCAGCAGTTACGGAGACGCCTACACTGAAGCTTTCTTT,CASSYGDAYTEAFF,.,TRBV6-5,TRBJ1-1,.
TGTGCCAGCAGCTTAGCTGGACTAGCGGGAGCAGATGCGCAGTATTTT,CASSLAGLAGADAQYF,TRBD2,TRBV7-2,TRBJ2-3,.
TGTGCCAGCAGTTCCCAGGGGCCTCGGGGACAAACCTACGAGCAGTACTTC,CASSSQGPRGQTYEQYF,.,TRBV28,TRBJ2-7,few
TGTGCCAGCAGTTTAGGAGAGAATGAGCAGTTCTTC,CASSLGENEQFF,.,TRBV12-3/TRBV12-4,TRBJ2-1,few
TGCGCCAACAGCCTAATACCTAGCGGGACACCCTACGAGCAGTACTTC,CANSLIPSGTPYEQYF,TRBD2,TRBV5-1,TRBJ2-7,.
TGTGCCACCAGTGATTTGACAGGACCCTACACCTTC,CATSDLTGPYTF,.,TRBV24-1,TRBJ1-2,.
TGTGCCAGCAGAGTAACTAGCGATTCGGGGGGGCAGTATTTT,CASRVTSDSGGQYF,TRBD2,TRBV7-9,TRBJ2-3,many
TGCGCCAGCAGCCAAGCCCCTCGGACCGGGAGGAACTATGGCTACACCTTC,CASSQAPRTGRNYGYTF,.,TRBV4-1,TRBJ1-2,few
TGTGCCAGCAGATCAGACCTGACTGAAGCTTTCTTT,CASRSDLTEAFF,.,TRBV3-1,TRBJ1-1,.
TGTGCCAGCAGCTTAGTGGGTAGCTTAGGGGAGACCCAGTACTTC,CASSLVGSLGETQYF,.,TRBV7-6,TRBJ2-5,.
TGTGCCAACAACCGGGGAAACCAGCCCCAGCATTTT,CANNRGNQPQHF,.,TRBV28,TRBJ1-5,.
TGTGCCAGCAGCTCCCCGCGGGAAGCAGATACGCAGTATTTT,CASSSPREADTQYF,.,TRBV11-3,TRBJ2-3,few